The text below deals with one T cell receptor (beta chain). This clone's antigen is unknown. No much larger clone is present one base from it, and per-base qualities are unavailable. Sequencing used an Illumina NovaSeq 6000. TCRalpha and TCRbeta cDNA libraries were built by 5'RACE with constant-segment primers, adding sample barcodes and unique molecular identifiers. Trizol reagent was used to extract RNA from every sample. Library amplification was performed in two PCR steps, and a second sample barcode and Illumina TruSeq adapters were introduced in the second step. The libraries were sequenced on an Illumina NovaSeq using 2 x 150 bp paired-end reads. The authors' analysis ran thus. Reads were demultiplexed and collapsed into UMI-guided consensus sequences with migec v1.2.7. Using mixcr v2.1.11, UMI consensuses were aligned to TRA and TRB V and J templates and then assembled into clonotypes. Expanded or contracted clonotypes were those called significant by both edgeR and NoisET, with noise models trained on biological replicates. For edgeR calls, the thresholds were a false discovery rate-adjusted p below 0.01 and a log2 fold-change of 1. As an exploratory analysis of dynamics, PCA with hierarchical clustering was applied to max-normalized trajectories of the 1000 most abundant clonotypes. Separately sequenced CD4+ and CD8+ repertoires were used to assign a CD4 or CD8 phenotype to each responding clone. The raw public reads went through TCRdb reprocessing: fastp at Q25, MiXCR clone calling, in-frame beta chains kept. Each CDR3 protein gets just one entry, which takes the most common genes and DNA from the rows behind it. TCRdb, not the authors, supplied the V and J calls. Counted in this sample were about 320,000 distinct CDR3 sequences; 14% of them appeared once. 20% to 25% of the sample is taken by the ten largest.

This sample is part of a study of T-cell memory formation after mild COVID-19 (dated by TCRdb to 2020 to 2023). A note on the overall study: Most TCR sequence clusters were specific to one of the two donors. The cohort was made up of two young adult volunteers, one female and one male, who were previously healthy. T-cell clones expanding and contracting after mild COVID-19 in a couple of donors were tracked by longitudinal TCRalpha and TCRbeta repertoire sequencing. Results and caveats for the whole study, not just this receptor: Some responding clones were detected in pre-infection memory, which suggested that pre-existing cross-reactive memory T cells had joined the SARS-CoV-2 response. Only a couple of mild cases were covered in the study, and larger cohorts including severe cases with pre-infection samples were considered necessary. Contracting CD4+ clones appeared mostly in the CM and EM memory subsets, whereas CD8+ clones were enriched in EMRA. Balanced CD4/CD8 phenotypes were observed for clones contracting from day 15 to 85, whereas a bias towards CD4+ was observed for a second wave of clones expanding from day 15 to 37. SARS-CoV-2 specificity was not confirmed for the second-wave clones peaking on day 37.

For this chain, trimming is 3 bases at the V end and 5 bases at the J end, and the number of junction bases without a gene match is 8. The CDR3 contains 16 residues, cysteine and phenylalanine counted. The DNA shown is the 48-base CDR3, in frame from base 1. According to the germline V gene (reference sequence), CDR1 reads PRHDT and CDR2 reads FYEKMQ. PBMCs were isolated by Ficoll-Paque density gradient centrifugation. The chain is encoded by TRBV13 joined to TRBJ2-1, and 9 junction bases match TRBD2. Sequenced: PBMCs or a T cell subset sorted from them (not recorded which). This sequence was found in a man aged 18 to 30 who had mild COVID-19 (a few samples of this study predate the infection). The sample titles of this study are shuffled in the database, so cell type and time point are left out; the donor was told from shared clones. The DNA sequence is TGTGCCAGCAGCTTTGAGGGACTAGCTGGGGACAATGAGCAGTTCTTC. Translated, it gives CASSFEGLAGDNEQFF.